The 4 T cell receptor beta chains below all came from one sample that was sequenced in a study of T cells in Graves' hyperthyroidism and ophthalmopathy. There were TCR beta CDR3 regions amplified from RNA transcripts. During a first-round RT-PCR of the TCR CDR3, the HTBI primer set was used. In TCRdb, the multiplex PCR reads were re-called with MiXCR into one record per CDR3 protein. The sample yields hundreds of thousands of distinct CDR3 sequences, 14% seen once. Sequencing was done on a sample of blood. The source is a woman in her late teens or twenties with Graves' hyperthyroidism.

This clonotype has ten or more counts. The rearrangement joins TRBV13 to TRBJ2-1, with 14 nucleotides matching TRBD2. There are 16 residues in the CDR3. CDR1 is PRHDT and CDR2 is FYEKMQ in the germline V gene (reference sequence). The ends lost 3 bases at V and 8 bases at J; junction bases unmatched: 6. The CDR3 DNA follows: TGTGCCAGCAGCTTGCTGAGACTAGCGGGAGGGTATGAGCAGTTCTTC. Encoded protein: CASSLLRLAGGYEQFF.

CDR3 sequence (DNA): TGCGCCAGCAGCGGTTGGGAGGACACTGAAGCTTTCTTT. Protein product: CASSGWEDTEAFF. J is TRBJ1-1 and V is TRBV4-1; D unresolved. CDR3 length: 13 amino acids. Germline assignment: CDR1 MGHRA and CDR2 YSYEKL. Trimming stripped 5 bases from V and 3 bases from J, with 10 bases between.

In its sample, this clonotype was seen a few times. The rearrangement uses TRBV18 and TRBJ2-7, with 11 bases aligning to TRBD2. Germline V gene sequence: CDR1 KGHSH, CDR2 LQKENI. Trimming took 2 bases from V and 5 from J; bases not matched to a gene: 8. The CDR3 totals 16 residues. The CDR3 loop is CASSPSLAGGRHEQYF. The CDR3 bases are TGTGCCAGCTCACCATCCCTAGCGGGAGGCAGGCACGAGCAGTACTTC.

This clonotype has only one observation. The chain recombines TRBV9 with TRBJ1-6; no clear D gene. Germline CDR1 and CDR2: SGDLS and YYNGEE. Trimming cost V 3 bases and J 4 bases, with 23 bases left between them. The CDR3 runs to 19 residues. CDR3 DNA: TGTGCCAGCAGCGCCCATATAACTTTACTGGACCCGTATAATTCACCCCTCCACTTT. This translates into CASSAHITLLDPYNSPLHF.